This is a list of T cell receptor beta chains from one sample in a study of identical twins. Each CDR3 protein gets one entry after TCRdb re-called the 5' RACE reads with MiXCR. The sample yields roughly 770,000 distinct CDR3 sequences, about 18% seen once. The same data also went into a second study, on T cells expressing NK-cell markers.

The source material was PBMCs. All receptors come from a woman younger than 30 in good health. Both conserved end residues are part of each CDR3. The D gene is left open where the match is weak. Clone size is not always given. Where it is, it says once, few, many or a class for expanded clones.

>few|TRBD1|TRBJ1-4|TRBV9
CASSVDLQGNEKLFF
TGTGCCAGCAGCGTAGACCTACAGGGGAATGAAAAACTGTTTTTT
>many|-|TRBJ2-7|TRBV3-1
CASSQEVGTYEQYF
TGTGCCAGCAGCCAAGAGGTGGGGACCTACGAGCAGTACTTC
>-|TRBD1|TRBJ2-7|TRBV25-1
CASSADRGRNEQYF
TGTGCCAGCAGTGCTGACAGGGGGCGAAACGAGCAGTACTTC
>-|-|TRBJ1-1|TRBV20-1
CSAEEGSWNTEAFF
TGCAGTGCTGAGGAAGGTTCGTGGAACACTGAAGCTTTCTTT
>few|TRBD2|TRBJ2-7|TRBV9
CASSGTSGTYLSYEQYF
TGTGCCAGCAGCGGGACTAGCGGGACATATTTATCCTACGAGCAGTACTTC
>-|-|TRBJ2-2|TRBV20-1
CSAPWSGELFF
TGCAGTGCCCCTTGGAGCGGGGAGCTGTTTTTT
>many|-|TRBJ2-1|TRBV6-2/TRBV6-3
CASSLGRVEQFF
TGTGCCAGCAGTTTGGGCAGGGTTGAGCAGTTCTTC
>few|TRBD2|TRBJ2-7|TRBV5-1
CASSGNRDYPMYEQYF
TGCGCCAGCAGCGGAAATCGGGACTACCCAATGTACGAGCAGTACTTC
>few|-|TRBJ2-7|TRBV7-2
CASSPRGAVLYEQYF
TGTGCCAGCAGCCCCCGAGGGGCGGTCCTCTACGAGCAGTACTTC
>-|-|TRBJ2-2|TRBV27
CASSFLGRGTGELFF
TGTGCCAGCAGTTTCTTAGGGCGGGGCACCGGGGAGCTGTTTTTT
>-|-|TRBJ1-2|TRBV2
CASSGGYTF
TGTGCCAGCAGTGGGGGCTACACCTTC
>few|TRBD1|TRBJ2-6|TRBV12-3/TRBV12-4
CASSLQGALSGANVLTF
TGTGCCAGCAGTCTACAGGGGGCTCTTTCTGGGGCCAACGTCCTGACTTTC
>-|TRBD2|TRBJ2-1|TRBV5-5
CASSSVAGQYNEQFF
TGTGCCAGCAGCTCCGTAGCGGGACAATACAATGAGCAGTTCTTC
>-|-|TRBJ1-1|TRBV20-1
CSANEGGRTEAFF
TGCAGTGCTAACGAGGGCGGGCGGACTGAAGCTTTCTTT
>-|-|TRBJ2-1|TRBV27
CASRRLLEYNEQFF
TGTGCCAGTAGGAGACTCCTCGAATACAATGAGCAGTTCTTC
>few|-|TRBJ1-1|TRBV27
CASSLYRSTEAFF
TGTGCCAGCAGTTTATACCGAAGCACTGAAGCTTTCTTT
>-|TRBD2|TRBJ2-1|TRBV5-1
CASSLDRGERPYNEQFF
TGCGCCAGCAGCTTGGATCGGGGGGAGCGGCCCTACAATGAGCAGTTCTTC
>-|TRBD2|TRBJ2-7|TRBV19
CASSGWTSGRFYEQYF
TGTGCCAGTAGTGGTTGGACTAGCGGGAGATTCTACGAGCAGTACTTC
>few|-|TRBJ1-6|TRBV15
CATSRDTDNSPLHF
TGTGCCACCAGCAGAGATACAGATAATTCACCCCTCCACTTT
>-|-|TRBJ2-4|TRBV12-5
CASGDPRGPKNIQYF
TGTGCTAGTGGGGACCCTCGGGGGCCCAAAAACATTCAGTACTTC
>-|-|TRBJ1-2|TRBV12-3/TRBV12-4
CASSFRATYGYTF
TGTGCCAGCAGTTTCAGAGCGACGTATGGCTACACCTTC
>-|TRBD2|TRBJ2-3|TRBV20-1
CSARSSGGRNQGDTQYF
TGCAGTGCTAGATCTAGCGGGGGACGCAATCAAGGGGATACGCAGTATTTT
>few|-|TRBJ2-4|TRBV28
CASSFRVTKNIQYF
TGTGCCAGCAGTTTCAGGGTGACCAAAAACATTCAGTACTTC
>-|-|TRBJ2-2|TRBV19
CASSWEGGTGELFF
TGTGCCAGTAGTTGGGAGGGGGGTACCGGGGAGCTGTTTTTT
>many|-|TRBJ1-1|TRBV29-1
CSVVEGLNTEAFF
TGCAGCGTTGTGGAGGGTTTGAACACTGAAGCTTTCTTT
>few|-|TRBJ1-1|TRBV5-5
CASSPLPGTEAFF
TGTGCCAGCAGCCCCTTGCCCGGGACTGAAGCTTTCTTT
>once|-|TRBJ1-6|TRBV5-5
CASSLHASVNSPLHF
TGTGCCAGCAGCTTACACGCGTCCGTTAATTCACCCCTCCACTTT
>-|-|TRBJ2-2|TRBV7-9
CASSPGRELFF
TGTGCCAGCAGCCCCGGCCGGGAGCTGTTTTTT
>-|-|TRBJ2-3|TRBV12-3/TRBV12-4
CASSSRGRAEDTQYF
TGTGCCAGCAGTTCCAGGGGACGGGCGGAAGATACGCAGTATTTT
>-|TRBD1|TRBJ1-2|TRBV5-6
CASSWDSRFYGYTF
TGTGCCAGCAGCTGGGACAGCCGATTCTATGGCTACACCTTC
>few|TRBD2|TRBJ2-7|TRBV7-2
CAISGWREYSYEQYF
TGTGCCATTTCGGGATGGCGGGAGTACTCCTACGAGCAGTACTTC
>few|TRBD2|TRBJ2-1|TRBV25-1
CASSPMKTSGYNEQFF
TGTGCCAGCAGCCCTATGAAGACTAGCGGGTACAATGAGCAGTTCTTC
>-|TRBD2|TRBJ2-1|TRBV5-1
CASSPLGRESYNEQFF
TGCGCCAGCAGCCCCCTTGGGCGGGAGTCCTACAATGAGCAGTTCTTC
>-|TRBD2|TRBJ2-1|TRBV12-3/TRBV12-4
CASSPTGLQDNEQFF
TGTGCCAGCAGTCCAACGGGACTACAAGACAATGAGCAGTTCTTC
>many|TRBD2|TRBJ2-7|TRBV7-9
CASSLASGGVYEQYF
TGTGCCAGCAGCTTAGCTAGCGGGGGAGTCTACGAGCAGTACTTC
>-|-|TRBJ1-1|TRBV7-6
CASSLGDTNTEAFF
TGTGCCAGCAGCTTGGGGGATACGAACACTGAAGCTTTCTTT
>few|TRBD2|TRBJ2-7|TRBV27
CASSPLTSGGTYEQYF
TGTGCCAGCAGTCCTCTAACTAGCGGGGGAACCTACGAGCAGTACTTC
>few|-|TRBJ2-7|TRBV10-3
CAISNFYEQYF
TGTGCCATCAGCAATTTTTACGAGCAGTACTTC
>-|TRBD2|TRBJ2-7|TRBV2
CAITSGRGGYEQYF
TGTGCCATCACTAGCGGGAGGGGTGGCTACGAGCAGTACTTC
>few|-|TRBJ2-7|TRBV6-2/TRBV6-3
CASSKHQGGNEQYF
TGTGCCAGCAGTAAACACCAGGGTGGCAACGAGCAGTACTTC
>-|-|TRBJ1-6|TRBV11-2
CASPSRPTDSPLHF
TGTGCCAGCCCCTCCCGACCGACGGATTCACCCCTCCACTTT
>-|-|TRBJ1-1|TRBV29-1
CSVTPAGVNTEAFF
TGCAGCGTAACTCCTGCGGGGGTGAACACTGAAGCTTTCTTT
>-|TRBD2|TRBJ2-3|TRBV7-8
CASSLVGGANTQYF
TGTGCCAGCAGCTTAGTCGGGGGGGCAAATACGCAGTATTTT
>-|-|TRBJ2-1|TRBV5-1
CASSVDRNYNEQFF
TGCGCCAGCAGCGTGGACAGAAACTACAATGAGCAGTTCTTC
>-|-|TRBJ2-7|TRBV5-1
CASSLELSYEQYF
TGCGCCAGCAGCTTGGAGTTATCCTACGAGCAGTACTTC
>-|TRBD2|TRBJ2-3|TRBV7-2
CASSAGGLAGDTQYF
TGTGCCAGCAGCGCCGGAGGACTAGCGGGAGATACGCAGTATTTT
>-|-|TRBJ1-2|TRBV2
CASSGVLVGYTF
TGTGCCAGCAGTGGGGTTTTAGTCGGCTACACCTTC
>-|TRBD1|TRBJ2-7|TRBV12-5
CASVGQGMSEQYF
TGTGCTAGCGTTGGACAGGGGATGAGCGAGCAGTACTTC
>-|-|TRBJ2-3|TRBV3-1
CASSRREAPDTQYF
TGTGCCAGCAGCCGGCGTGAGGCCCCAGATACGCAGTATTTT
>few|TRBD1|TRBJ2-7|TRBV5-1
CASSIRQGSYEQYF
TGCGCCAGCAGCATACGACAGGGCTCCTACGAGCAGTACTTC
>-|-|TRBJ2-6|TRBV5-1
CASNDGGSSGANVLTF
TGCGCCAGCAACGACGGGGGAAGCTCTGGGGCCAACGTCCTGACTTTC
>-|TRBD1|TRBJ2-2|TRBV3-1
CASSQEGQATGELFF
TGTGCCAGCAGCCAAGAGGGACAGGCAACCGGGGAGCTGTTTTTT
>few|-|TRBJ2-2|TRBV20-1
CSAPGPYTGELFF
TGCAGTGCTCCAGGGCCATACACCGGGGAGCTGTTTTTT